The 25 T cell receptor beta chains reported below all come from one sample, sequenced in a study of cytotoxic CD8 clonotypes in ibrutinib-treated CLL. Sequencing used immunoSEQ multiplex PCR; TCRdb keeps in-frame clones, though not all of them. The data show tens of thousands of clones, roughly three quarters seen once. Sequenced material: PBMCs, taken after 12 months of ibrutinib treatment. These receptors originate from a human donor with chronic lymphocytic leukemia.

Within the sample, this clone is large. The chain couples TRBV4-3 to TRBJ1-4; possibly TRBD1 for D (5 bases). The CDR3 spans 15 residues. CDR1 and CDR2 (germline): LGHNA, YSLEER. V lost 0 bases and J 6 bases, leaving 11 bases between the germline ends. The CDR3 DNA sequence: TGCGCCAGCAGCCAAGATTCGGGGGGTTATGAAAAACTGTTTTTT. This gives the protein CASSQDSGGYEKLFF.

This clone was seen a handful of times. CDR3 DNA: TGCGCCAGCAGTAAGGGAGGGGCCAATCAGCCCCAGCATTTT. Its translation: CASSKGGANQPQHF. V and J are TRBV23-1 and TRBJ1-5; tentative D call: TRBD1 (5 bases). TRBV23-1 is annotated as an ORF whose role is uncertain. The CDR3 covers 14 residues. Trimming stripped 5 bases from V and 3 bases from J, with 11 bases between.

This clone was observed a single time. The chain couples TRBV28 to TRBJ2-3; 7 bases agree with TRBD2. V lost 9 bases to trimming and J lost 0 bases; unmatched junction nucleotides: 6. The length of the CDR3 is 14 residues. Germline V gene sequence: CDR1 MDHEN, CDR2 SYDVKM. Here the CDR3 reads CASTLAASTDTQYF. The CDR3 coding sequence is TGTGCCAGTACTCTAGCGGCTAGCACAGATACGCAGTATTTT.

The chain combines TRBV7-2 with TRBJ2-5, with D unresolved. CDR3 length equals 15 residues. Germline CDR1 SGHTA, CDR2 FQGNSA. V shed 4 bases and J shed 5 bases, with 17 bases lying between them. The CDR3: CASSSKSLRMETQYF. DNA of the CDR3: TGTGCCAGCAGCTCTAAATCACTCCGTATGGAGACCCAGTACTTC.

The gene calls are TRBV21-1 and TRBJ2-7; the table names TRBD2, a call not compared with the DNA. TRBV21-1 is designated a pseudogene. CDR3 length equals 14 residues. The DNA for the CDR3 is TGTGCCAGTCCGGGCCTTCAAGGGAGCTACGAGCAGTACTTC. This sequence encodes CASPGLQGSYEQYF.

J is TRBJ2-2 and V is TRBV6-5; D is perhaps TRBD2 (6 bases). CDR3 length: 15 amino acids. The V end was cut by 7 bases, the J end by 5 bases, with 17 bases between. The germline gives CDR1 MNHEY, CDR2 SVGAGI. CDR3 in amino acids: CASTPDDGRTGELFF. Here the CDR3 DNA reads TGTGCCAGCACCCCGGATGACGGGAGAACCGGGGAGCTGTTTTTT.

J is TRBJ2-7 and V is TRBV11-2; TRBD2 aligns across 14 bases. The ends lost 5 bases at V and 2 bases at J; junction bases unmatched: 2. This CDR3 spans 15 amino acids. Germline CDR1 SGHAT, CDR2 FQNNGV. The CDR3 nucleotides read TGTGCCAGCAGCCGGGGACTAGCGGGGGCCTACGAGCAGTACTTC. Protein: CASSRGLAGAYEQYF.

This clone was detected a few times. In nucleotides, the CDR3 is TGTGCCAGCAGCTTTGCCGGGGACGGGGAGACCCAGTACTTC. Protein sequence: CASSFAGDGETQYF. The chain combines TRBV7-9 with TRBJ2-5; D tentatively fits TRBD1 or TRBD2 (5 bases each). CDR3 size: 14 residues. Germline lookup yields CDR1 SEHNR and CDR2 FQNEAQ (reference sequence). V lost 3 bases, J lost 5 bases, and 13 bases lay in between.

V and J are TRBV10-2 and TRBJ2-7, with a tentative D call TRBD1 (6 bases). The germline CDR1 and CDR2 sequences are WSHSY and SAAADI. Deletions cut 5 bases from V and 5 bases from J, with 22 bases between. The CDR3 has 16 residues. As DNA, the CDR3 is TGCGCCAGCAGTCAGAGGTCTGGGCCAGGGGTCGACGAGCAGTACTTC. Its protein is CASSQRSGPGVDEQYF.

This sequence joins TRBV27 and TRBJ1-4; D is perhaps TRBD1 (6 bases). Germline V gene lookup returns CDR1 MNHEY and CDR2 SMNVEV (reference sequence). V was pared by 3 bases and J by 6 bases, with 14 bases between. This CDR3 contains 15 residues. CDR3: CASSFYGGADEKLFF. CDR3 coding DNA: TGTGCCAGCAGTTTTTACGGGGGCGCGGATGAAAAACTGTTTTTT.

In nucleotides, the CDR3 is TGTGCCAGCAGCAAAGACGGGACAGTTTACTCTGGGGCCAACGTCCTGACTTTC. Amino acid sequence: CASSKDGTVYSGANVLTF. This rearrangement joins TRBV7-2 to TRBJ2-6; 7 bases fit TRBD1. From germline, CDR1 is SGHTA and CDR2 FQGNSA. The V gene end was trimmed by 5 bases and the J gene end by 0 bases; junction bases not matched to a gene: 10. The CDR3 totals 18 residues.

The CDR3 nucleotides read TGTGCCAGCAGTGACGGACAGTCGTATAGCAATCAGCCCCAGCATTTT. This sequence encodes CASSDGQSYSNQPQHF. This rearrangement joins TRBV2 to TRBJ1-5; a possible D gene is TRBD1 (6 bases). V was pared by 3 bases and J by 0 bases, with 12 bases between. The CDR3 has 16 residues. Germline CDR1 SNHLY, CDR2 FYNNEI.

This chain uses TRBV5-1 with TRBJ1-4; TRBD1 aligns across 8 bases. The germline V gene encodes CDR1 SGHRS and CDR2 YFSETQ. Trimming cost V 3 bases and J 5 bases; bases outside gene matches: 12. The CDR3 is 17 residues long. Here the CDR3 reads CASSSPTGAGLNEKLFF. The CDR3 nucleotides read TGCGCCAGCAGCTCGCCGACAGGGGCGGGATTGAATGAAAAACTGTTTTTT.

This clone came up once. Compared with germline, one end of the junction differs, possibly owing to a read error. The chain joins TRBV5-1 to TRBJ2-1; 15 nucleotides align to TRBD2. Germline loops: CDR1 SGHRS, CDR2 YFSETQ. The CDR3 totals 18 residues. The CDR3 DNA reads as TGCGCCAGCAGTTTGGAGGCCCGGACTAGCGGGAGGGCCCATGAGCAGTTCTTC. Its protein product is CASSLEARTSGRAHEQFF.

The V and J genes are TRBV27 and TRBJ1-5; the D gene is possibly TRBD1 (5 bases). Trimming took off 2 bases at V and 9 bases at J, with 17 bases between the two ends. Germline V lookup: CDR1 MNHEY, CDR2 SMNVEV (reference sequence). The CDR3 spans 15 residues. CDR3 loop: CASSLGGAIPGPQHF. The DNA for the CDR3 is TGTGCCAGCAGTTTAGGGGGAGCGATCCCTGGGCCCCAGCATTTT.

The chain uses TRBV19 and TRBJ2-7, with 7 nucleotides matching TRBD1. This CDR3 comprises 12 residues. The V gene's germline CDR1 is LNHDA and CDR2 SQIVND (reference sequence). J gave up 7 bases and V 7 bases, and 7 bases lay outside the gene matches. CDR3 protein: CASTGQVGEQYF. The CDR3 region has the DNA TGTGCCAGTACCGGACAGGTTGGGGAGCAGTACTTC.

This clone was recorded a few times. V usage is TRBV6-1 and J usage is TRBJ1-5, with D uncertain. CDR1 is MNHNS and CDR2 is SASEGT in the germline V gene. This CDR3 has 14 residues. Trimming took 8 bases from V and 4 from J, leaving 15 bases between them. CDR3 nucleotide sequence: TGTGCCAGCCTGGCCTTCCGAGAGAATCAGCCCCAGCATTTT. Protein: CASLAFRENQPQHF.

In its sample, this clone was seen once. The V and J genes are TRBV15 and TRBJ2-7; 9 bases match TRBD1. V was pared by 2 bases and J by 4 bases, with 6 bases of the junction left unmatched. The CDR3 is 15 residues long. Germline V CDR1 and CDR2: LNHNV, YYDKDF (reference sequence). CDR3 sequence: CATSRTTGGLYEQYF. In nucleotides, the CDR3 is TGTGCCACCAGCAGAACCACAGGGGGCCTGTACGAGCAGTACTTC. The full variable domain, with the rest looked up from reference TRBV15 and TRBJ2-7, is DAMVIQNPRYQVTQFGKPVTLSCSQTLNHNVMYWYQQKSSQAPKLLFHYYDKDFNNEADTPDNFQSRRPNTSFCFLDIRSPGLGDTAMYLCATSRTTGGLYEQYFGPGTRLTVT.

CDR3 coding DNA: TGTGCCAGCAGCCCTTGGGACAGTTACAATGAGCAGTTCTTC. Translation gives CASSPWDSYNEQFF. This chain connects TRBV11-2 to TRBJ2-1; 7 nucleotides agree with TRBD1. V lost 5 bases and J lost 4; bases outside the gene matches: 5. Germline V lookup: CDR1 SGHAT, CDR2 FQNNGV. This CDR3 contains 14 residues.

The chain has TRBV5-4 and TRBJ2-1; 8 bases agree with TRBD2. The J segment lost 9 bases and the V segment lost 4 bases, leaving 6 bases of the junction unmatched. The CDR3 covers 13 residues. Looked up from germline, CDR1 is SGHNT and CDR2 is YYREEE (reference sequence). The CDR3 here is CASSMGLEGEQFF. CDR3 nucleotides: TGTGCCAGCAGCATGGGACTAGAGGGTGAGCAGTTCTTC.

This clone was counted a few times. The CDR3 nucleotides are TGTGCCATCCGGGGGGGTAGCAATCAGCCCCAGCATTTT. It encodes CAIRGGSNQPQHF. The chain joins TRBV10-3 to TRBJ1-5; D possibly corresponds to TRBD1 (5 bases). Per germline, CDR1 ENHRY and CDR2 SYGVKD. The CDR3 runs to 13 residues. V was shortened by 8 bases and J by 0 bases, with 8 bases between the two germline ends.

The rearrangement links TRBV5-1 to TRBJ1-3, with D unclear. CDR3 size: 14 residues. Trimming stripped 4 bases from V and 4 bases from J, with 12 bases between. The germline V gene has CDR1 SGHRS and CDR2 YFSETQ. The CDR3 DNA reads as TGCGCCAGCAGCCCGGGGATTTCGGGAAACACCATATATTTT. Translating gives CASSPGISGNTIYF.

This clone was seen more than once but under ten times. This chain connects TRBV5-6 to TRBJ1-1, with 9 bases lining up with TRBD1. The germline gives CDR1 SGHDT, CDR2 YYEEEE. With 3 bases clipped from V and 4 bases from J, the junction kept 16 bases outside the gene matches. This CDR3 has 18 amino acids. CDR3 amino acids: CASSSIWTGVSLGTEAFF. CDR3 sequence (DNA): TGTGCCAGCAGCTCCATCTGGACAGGGGTATCGTTGGGCACTGAAGCTTTCTTT.

The rearrangement links TRBV4-2 to TRBJ2-3, with D hard to call. Trimming removed 2 bases at V and 6 bases at J, with 12 bases between. Germline CDR1 reads LGHNA; CDR2 reads YNFKEQ. The CDR3 runs 14 residues. The CDR3 region is CASSQPEETDTQYF. CDR3 sequence (DNA): TGTGCCAGCAGCCAACCGGAAGAGACCGATACGCAGTATTTT.

The V gene is TRBV13, the J gene TRBJ1-1; D ambiguous. The CDR3 spans 12 residues. Germline CDR1 PRHDT, CDR2 FYEKMQ (reference sequence). Trimming removed 3 bases at V and 6 bases at J, with 8 bases between. The CDR3 protein is CASSLDEAEAFF. Written as DNA, the CDR3 is TGTGCCAGCAGCTTGGACGAGGCTGAAGCTTTCTTT.